This T cell receptor (beta chain) was profiled in a study of a mutant IDH1 vaccine in newly diagnosed glioma. Study background: At week 47 came visit V13, while visit V12 had come at week 35.

Turning to this clone: The antigen is undetermined. The junction and the germline gene differ at one end; a read error may be behind it.

TCRdb's copy holds only in-frame clones and misses some; the assay was immunoSEQ multiplex PCR. The sample carries some 70,000 clones, less than 90% recorded once. As to time point: week 35, safety follow-up. Alongside topical imiquimod, each dose of vaccine comprised 300 ug of mutant IDH1 20-mer peptide. New WHO grade 3 or 4 astrocytomas that were IDH1-mutant and ATRX-lost occurred in the donors. This CDR3 has 17 amino acids. The germline V gene has CDR1 SGHTA and CDR2 FQGNSA. Sequenced material: PBMCs, taken from a glioma patient whose treatment included an IDH1 peptide vaccine. This chain links TRBV7-2 with TRBJ1-3, with TRBD1 as a possible D gene (6 bases). The sequence came from a man between 18 and 35 years old with glioma. The DNA for the CDR3 is TGTGCCAGCAGTTTAGCCGGACAGCGATCTTCTGGAAACACCATATATTTT. Residues: CASSLAGQRSSGNTIYF.